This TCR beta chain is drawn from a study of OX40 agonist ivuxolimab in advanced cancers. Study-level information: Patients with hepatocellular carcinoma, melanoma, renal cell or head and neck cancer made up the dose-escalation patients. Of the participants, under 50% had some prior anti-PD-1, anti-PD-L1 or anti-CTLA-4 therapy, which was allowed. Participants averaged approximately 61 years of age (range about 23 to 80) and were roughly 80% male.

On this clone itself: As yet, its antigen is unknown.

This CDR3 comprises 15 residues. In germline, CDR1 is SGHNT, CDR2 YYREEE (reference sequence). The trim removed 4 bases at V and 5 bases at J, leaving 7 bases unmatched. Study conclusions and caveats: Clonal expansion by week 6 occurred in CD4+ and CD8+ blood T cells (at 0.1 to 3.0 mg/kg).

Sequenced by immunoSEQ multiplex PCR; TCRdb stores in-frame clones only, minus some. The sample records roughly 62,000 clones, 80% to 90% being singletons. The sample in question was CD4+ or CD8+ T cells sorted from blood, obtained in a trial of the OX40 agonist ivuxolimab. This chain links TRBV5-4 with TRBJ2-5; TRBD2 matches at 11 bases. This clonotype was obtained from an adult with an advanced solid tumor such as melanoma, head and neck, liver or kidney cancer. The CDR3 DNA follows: TGTGCCAGCAGCCCTAGCGGGGGGCCCGGGGAGACCCAGTACTTC. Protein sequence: CASSPSGGPGETQYF.